This paragraph covers one TCR beta chain sequence. Its matching antigen is unknown. CDR1 is DFQATT and CDR2 is SNEGSKA in the germline V gene (reference sequence). This CDR3 contains 15 residues. The sample originates from a study of T cells in Graves' hyperthyroidism and ophthalmopathy. Study-wide results and limits: Ophthalmopathy was separated from stable hyperthyroidism by a 13 V-J model.

Amplification of TCR beta CDR3 regions was performed using RNA transcripts as template. In the first-round RT-PCR of the TCR CDR3, the HTBI primer set was used. One entry per CDR3 protein results from TCRdb running MiXCR on the multiplex PCR reads. The profile shows around 35,000 distinct CDR3 sequences, 52% of them singletons. The J gene is TRBJ1-6, the V gene TRBV20-1; 9 positions agree with TRBD1. Sequenced sample: blood. The clonotype was recovered from a man in his forties with Graves' ophthalmopathy. The CDR3 sequence is CILDRDRASNSPLHF. The CDR3 DNA reads as TGCATTCTGGACCGGGACAGGGCGTCAAATTCACCCCTCCACTTT.